Listed below are T cell receptor beta chains from one sample, sequenced in a study of CD8 T cells in Susac syndrome. TCRdb reprocessed the immunoSEQ multiplex PCR reads with MiXCR, giving one entry per CDR3 protein. The sample consists of around 170,000 distinct CDR3 sequences, approximately 90% of them appearing once. The specimen sequenced was CD4+ T cells from PBMCs. These receptors all stem from a human donor in good health. Each CDR3 is given with its conserved first and last residue. A D gene is named only where the DNA matches it firmly. Size is omitted from some rows. Given values are once, few, many or a class for expanded clones.

cdr3_aa: CASLGQVEGQPQHF
cdr3_nt: TGTGCCAGTCTTGGACAGGTTGAAGGTCAGCCCCAGCATTTT
clone_size: NA
j_call: TRBJ1-5
d_call: TRBD1
v_call: TRBV12-3/TRBV12-4

cdr3_aa: CATSDWGVSYQETQYF
cdr3_nt: TGTGCCACCAGTGATTGGGGGGTTTCGTACCAAGAGACCCAGTACTTC
clone_size: NA
j_call: TRBJ2-5
d_call: NA
v_call: TRBV24-1

cdr3_aa: CASSPALASGTPYNEQFF
cdr3_nt: TGTGCCAGCAGCCCCGCTTTGGCTAGCGGGACCCCCTACAATGAGCAGTTCTTC
clone_size: NA
j_call: TRBJ2-1
d_call: TRBD2
v_call: TRBV9

cdr3_aa: CASSTRAGTQYF
cdr3_nt: TGTGCCAGCTCCACACGGGCAGGTACGCAGTATTTT
clone_size: NA
j_call: TRBJ2-3
d_call: NA
v_call: TRBV27

cdr3_aa: CASSRGTGGSEQYF
cdr3_nt: TGCGCCAGCAGCCGGGGGACAGGAGGAAGCGAGCAGTACTTC
clone_size: NA
j_call: TRBJ2-7
d_call: TRBD1
v_call: TRBV5-1

cdr3_aa: CASSLSGGSYTF
cdr3_nt: TGTGCCAGCAGTCTTTCAGGGGGCAGCTACACCTTC
clone_size: NA
j_call: TRBJ1-2
d_call: TRBD1
v_call: TRBV12-3/TRBV12-4

cdr3_aa: CASSLGQGIGGYTF
cdr3_nt: TGTGCCAGCAGCTTGGGGCAGGGGATCGGAGGCTACACCTTC
clone_size: NA
j_call: TRBJ1-2
d_call: NA
v_call: TRBV5-4

cdr3_aa: CAISGRSGANVLTF
cdr3_nt: TGTGCCATCAGTGGCCGGTCTGGGGCCAACGTCCTGACTTTC
clone_size: few
j_call: TRBJ2-6
d_call: NA
v_call: TRBV10-3

cdr3_aa: CSARDVRGGGVEAFF
cdr3_nt: TGCAGTGCTAGAGATGTTAGAGGGGGCGGGGTTGAAGCTTTCTTT
clone_size: NA
j_call: TRBJ1-1
d_call: TRBD1
v_call: TRBV20-1

cdr3_aa: CASSFPLGYEQYF
cdr3_nt: TGTGCCAGCAGCTTCCCCTTAGGCTACGAGCAGTACTTC
clone_size: NA
j_call: TRBJ2-7
d_call: NA
v_call: TRBV13

cdr3_aa: CSAGRLGTNQPQHF
cdr3_nt: TGCAGTGCCGGAAGGTTAGGGACCAATCAGCCCCAGCATTTT
clone_size: NA
j_call: TRBJ1-5
d_call: NA
v_call: TRBV20-1

cdr3_aa: CASSRQRLTEAFF
cdr3_nt: TGTGCCAGCAGCAGACAGCGTCTCACTGAAGCTTTCTTT
clone_size: NA
j_call: TRBJ1-1
d_call: NA
v_call: TRBV28

cdr3_aa: CASSARQGRPGNTIYF
cdr3_nt: TGTGCCAGCAGCGCTCGACAGGGGCGACCTGGAAACACCATATATTTT
clone_size: NA
j_call: TRBJ1-3
d_call: TRBD1
v_call: TRBV7-9

cdr3_aa: CSVEARTNTGELFF
cdr3_nt: TGCAGCGTTGAGGCCAGGACGAACACCGGGGAGCTGTTTTTT
clone_size: NA
j_call: TRBJ2-2
d_call: NA
v_call: TRBV29-1

cdr3_aa: CASSRGDGSNQPQHF
cdr3_nt: TGTGCCAGCAGCCGAGGGGACGGTAGCAATCAGCCCCAGCATTTT
clone_size: NA
j_call: TRBJ1-5
d_call: NA
v_call: TRBV7-9

cdr3_aa: CASSLAGWGTGELFF
cdr3_nt: TGTGCCAGCAGTTTAGCCGGGTGGGGCACCGGGGAGCTGTTTTTT
clone_size: NA
j_call: TRBJ2-2
d_call: NA
v_call: TRBV28

cdr3_aa: CASSLAGEFYEQYF
cdr3_nt: TGCGCCAGCAGCTTGGCCGGGGAGTTCTACGAGCAGTACTTC
clone_size: NA
j_call: TRBJ2-7
d_call: NA
v_call: TRBV5-1

cdr3_aa: CASSHSGVGTDTQYF
cdr3_nt: TGTGCCAGCAGCCACAGCGGGGTGGGCACAGATACGCAGTATTTT
clone_size: NA
j_call: TRBJ2-3
d_call: TRBD2
v_call: TRBV12-3/TRBV12-4

cdr3_aa: CASSPQGGRNTGELFF
cdr3_nt: TGTGCCAGCAGCCCTCAGGGTGGCAGAAACACCGGGGAGCTGTTTTTT
clone_size: NA
j_call: TRBJ2-2
d_call: NA
v_call: TRBV7-2

cdr3_aa: CSVGRDILNTEAFF
cdr3_nt: TGCAGCGTTGGGAGGGACATACTGAACACTGAAGCTTTCTTT
clone_size: NA
j_call: TRBJ1-1
d_call: NA
v_call: TRBV29-1

cdr3_aa: CASFKPPNTGELFF
cdr3_nt: TGTGCCAGCTTTAAGCCTCCGAACACCGGGGAGCTGTTTTTT
clone_size: NA
j_call: TRBJ2-2
d_call: NA
v_call: TRBV5-4

cdr3_aa: CASLHSGNTIYF
cdr3_nt: TGTGCCAGCCTCCACTCTGGAAACACCATATATTTT
clone_size: NA
j_call: TRBJ1-3
d_call: NA
v_call: TRBV2

cdr3_aa: CASSSADRVDEQYF
cdr3_nt: TGTGCCAGCAGTTCCGCGGACAGGGTGGACGAGCAGTACTTC
clone_size: NA
j_call: TRBJ2-7
d_call: TRBD1
v_call: TRBV28

cdr3_aa: CATSDFEAHWTGRKETQYF
cdr3_nt: TGTGCCACCAGTGATTTCGAAGCGCACTGGACAGGGAGGAAAGAGACCCAGTACTTC
clone_size: NA
j_call: TRBJ2-5
d_call: TRBD1
v_call: TRBV24-1

cdr3_aa: CSVEVTLTDTQYF
cdr3_nt: TGCAGCGTTGAAGTAACCCTGACAGATACGCAGTATTTT
clone_size: NA
j_call: TRBJ2-3
d_call: NA
v_call: TRBV29-1

cdr3_aa: CASSQGRISTDTQYF
cdr3_nt: TGCGCCAGCAGCCAAGGCAGGATTAGCACAGATACGCAGTATTTT
clone_size: NA
j_call: TRBJ2-3
d_call: NA
v_call: TRBV4-3

cdr3_aa: CASSLIPGEQYF
cdr3_nt: TGTGCCAGCAGTTTAATCCCGGGGGAGCAGTACTTC
clone_size: NA
j_call: TRBJ2-7
d_call: NA
v_call: TRBV12-3/TRBV12-4

cdr3_aa: CASSLTGLRESGPHYEQYF
cdr3_nt: TGCGCCAGCAGCCTCACTGGACTACGGGAGTCGGGTCCCCACTACGAGCAGTACTTC
clone_size: NA
j_call: TRBJ2-7
d_call: NA
v_call: TRBV4-1

cdr3_aa: CASSPRMGRGPGGYTQYF
cdr3_nt: TGTGCCAGCAGTCCGAGGATGGGTAGGGGGCCTGGCGGGTATACGCAGTATTTT
clone_size: NA
j_call: TRBJ2-3
d_call: TRBD1
v_call: TRBV2

cdr3_aa: CASMDRTNYGYTF
cdr3_nt: TGTGCCAGCATGGACAGGACTAACTATGGCTACACCTTC
clone_size: NA
j_call: TRBJ1-2
d_call: TRBD1
v_call: TRBV28

cdr3_aa: CASSFGQGRDTQYF
cdr3_nt: TGTGCCAGCAGCTTTGGTCAGGGGAGGGATACGCAGTATTTT
clone_size: once
j_call: TRBJ2-3
d_call: NA
v_call: TRBV5-6

cdr3_aa: CASSYRTSGANVLTF
cdr3_nt: TGTGCCAGCAGTTATCGGACGTCTGGGGCCAACGTCCTGACTTTC
clone_size: NA
j_call: TRBJ2-6
d_call: NA
v_call: TRBV6-6

cdr3_aa: CASSPGREDYEQYF
cdr3_nt: TGTGCCAGCTCACCCGGCAGGGAGGACTACGAGCAGTACTTC
clone_size: NA
j_call: TRBJ2-7
d_call: NA
v_call: TRBV18

cdr3_aa: CASSLLTSGSSYNEQFF
cdr3_nt: TGTGCCAGCAGCCTCCTGACTAGCGGGAGCTCCTACAATGAGCAGTTCTTC
clone_size: NA
j_call: TRBJ2-1
d_call: TRBD2
v_call: TRBV5-6

cdr3_aa: CASSADHTGELFF
cdr3_nt: TGTGCCAGCAGCGCCGACCACACCGGGGAGCTGTTTTTT
clone_size: NA
j_call: TRBJ2-2
d_call: NA
v_call: TRBV9

cdr3_aa: CASRLMTEQYF
cdr3_nt: TGTGCCAGCAGACTAATGACTGAGCAGTATTTT
clone_size: NA
j_call: TRBJ2-3
d_call: NA
v_call: TRBV28

cdr3_aa: CASSRISGDTEAFF
cdr3_nt: TGTGCCAGCAGCCGGATTTCCGGTGACACTGAAGCTTTCTTT
clone_size: NA
j_call: TRBJ1-1
d_call: NA
v_call: TRBV2

cdr3_aa: CASSYPRDRGGSYKQYF
cdr3_nt: TGTGCCAGCAGTTACCCCCGGGACAGGGGTGGAAGCTACAAGCAGTACTTC
clone_size: NA
j_call: TRBJ2-7
d_call: TRBD1
v_call: TRBV6-2/TRBV6-3

cdr3_aa: CASRRGINEKLFF
cdr3_nt: TGTGCCAGCAGGAGAGGGATTAATGAAAAACTGTTTTTT
clone_size: NA
j_call: TRBJ1-4
d_call: NA
v_call: TRBV2

cdr3_aa: CASTLGGTNSYEQYF
cdr3_nt: TGCGCCAGCACCCTCGGGGGGACTAACTCCTACGAGCAGTACTTC
clone_size: NA
j_call: TRBJ2-7
d_call: TRBD2
v_call: TRBV5-1

cdr3_aa: CAWSPGTLYGYTF
cdr3_nt: TGTGCCTGGAGCCCAGGGACGCTCTATGGCTACACCTTC
clone_size: NA
j_call: TRBJ1-2
d_call: NA
v_call: TRBV30

cdr3_aa: CASSLQRDRGNEQYF
cdr3_nt: TGTGCCAGCAGCTTACAGCGGGACAGGGGCAACGAGCAGTACTTC
clone_size: NA
j_call: TRBJ2-7
d_call: TRBD1
v_call: TRBV7-9

cdr3_aa: CSVVGLAGVTDTQYF
cdr3_nt: TGCAGCGTTGTGGGACTAGCGGGGGTTACAGATACGCAGTATTTT
clone_size: NA
j_call: TRBJ2-3
d_call: TRBD2
v_call: TRBV29-1

cdr3_aa: CASSAGTSGHNEQFF
cdr3_nt: TGTGCCAGCAGCGCCGGGACTAGCGGGCACAATGAGCAGTTCTTC
clone_size: once
j_call: TRBJ2-1
d_call: TRBD2
v_call: TRBV9

cdr3_aa: CAISETDYSNQPQHF
cdr3_nt: TGTGCCATCAGTGAAACCGATTATAGCAATCAGCCCCAGCATTTT
clone_size: NA
j_call: TRBJ1-5
d_call: NA
v_call: TRBV10-3

cdr3_aa: CASSQSLPSGSGAKNIQYF
cdr3_nt: TGCGCCAGCAGTCAATCCCTCCCCTCAGGGAGTGGGGCCAAAAACATTCAGTACTTC
clone_size: NA
j_call: TRBJ2-4
d_call: NA
v_call: TRBV23-1

cdr3_aa: CASSLGQGLYEQYF
cdr3_nt: TGTGCCAGCAGTTTAGGACAGGGATTATACGAGCAGTACTTC
clone_size: few
j_call: TRBJ2-7
d_call: TRBD1
v_call: TRBV28

cdr3_aa: CASSLWSGGLADTQYF
cdr3_nt: TGTGCCAGCAGCTTATGGAGTGGGGGGTTAGCAGATACGCAGTATTTT
clone_size: NA
j_call: TRBJ2-3
d_call: NA
v_call: TRBV7-2

cdr3_aa: CASSITDRWTGELFF
cdr3_nt: TGTGCCAGCAGCATTACTGACCGGTGGACCGGGGAGCTGTTTTTT
clone_size: NA
j_call: TRBJ2-2
d_call: NA
v_call: TRBV7-9

cdr3_aa: CSVKKQTGGYGYTF
cdr3_nt: TGCAGCGTCAAAAAACAGACAGGGGGCTATGGCTACACCTTC
clone_size: NA
j_call: TRBJ1-2
d_call: TRBD1
v_call: TRBV29-1

cdr3_aa: CASSTQTSNYNSPLHF
cdr3_nt: TGTGCCAGCAGCACACAGACCTCGAATTATAATTCACCCCTCCACTTT
clone_size: NA
j_call: TRBJ1-6
d_call: NA
v_call: TRBV27